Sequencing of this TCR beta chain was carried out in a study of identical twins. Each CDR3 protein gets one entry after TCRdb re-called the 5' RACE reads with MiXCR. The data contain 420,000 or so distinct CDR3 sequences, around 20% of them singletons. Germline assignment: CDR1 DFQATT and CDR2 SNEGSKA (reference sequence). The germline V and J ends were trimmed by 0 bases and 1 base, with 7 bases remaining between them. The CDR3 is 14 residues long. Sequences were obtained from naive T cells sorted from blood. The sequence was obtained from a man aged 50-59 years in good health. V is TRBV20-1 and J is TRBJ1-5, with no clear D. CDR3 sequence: CSARDPRSNQPQHF. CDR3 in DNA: TGCAGTGCTAGAGATCCGAGGAGCAATCAGCCCCAGCATTTT.